Sequencing of this T cell receptor (beta chain) was carried out in a study of blood T cells in healthy people across ages. Then a second PCR, running roughly 7 to 11 cycles, was carried out with a sample-barcoded 5' primer and a J-beta primer mix. TCRdb reprocessed the 5' RACE reads via MiXCR and lists one record per CDR3 protein. The sample has about 1.4 million distinct CDR3 sequences, 59% seen once. Per germline, CDR1 SQVTM and CDR2 ANQGSEA. CDR3 size: 12 residues. J is TRBJ2-1 and V is TRBV29-1; D is possibly TRBD1 (5 bases). TRBJ2-7 matches the DNA end more closely, so the J call is doubtful. The receptor was isolated from a man aged 18 to 30 in good health. Sample: blood. CDR3 loop: CSAVGHFNEQYF. The CDR3 DNA reads as TGCAGCGCGGTGGGGCATTTCAATGAGCAGTACTTC.